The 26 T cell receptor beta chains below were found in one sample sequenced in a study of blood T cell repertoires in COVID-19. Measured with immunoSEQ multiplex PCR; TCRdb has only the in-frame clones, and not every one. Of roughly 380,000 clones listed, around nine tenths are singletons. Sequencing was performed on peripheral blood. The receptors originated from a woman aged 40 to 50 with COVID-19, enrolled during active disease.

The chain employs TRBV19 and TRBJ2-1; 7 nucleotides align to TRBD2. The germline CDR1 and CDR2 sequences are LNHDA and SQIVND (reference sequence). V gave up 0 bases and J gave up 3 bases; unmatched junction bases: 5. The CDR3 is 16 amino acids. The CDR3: CASSIDLLAVYNEQFF. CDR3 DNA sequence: TGTGCCAGTAGTATAGATCTCCTAGCGGTCTACAATGAGCAGTTCTTC.

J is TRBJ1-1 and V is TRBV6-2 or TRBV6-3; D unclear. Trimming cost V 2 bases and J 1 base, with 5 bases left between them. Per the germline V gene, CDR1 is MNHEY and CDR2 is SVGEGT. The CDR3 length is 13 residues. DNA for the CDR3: TGTGCCAGCAGTTACGAGCCGAACACTGAAGCTTTCTTT. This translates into CASSYEPNTEAFF.

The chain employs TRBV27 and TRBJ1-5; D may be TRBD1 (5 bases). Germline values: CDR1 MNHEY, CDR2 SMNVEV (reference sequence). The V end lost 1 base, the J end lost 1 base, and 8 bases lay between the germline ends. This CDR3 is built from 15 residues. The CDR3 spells CASSLLSGSNQPQHF. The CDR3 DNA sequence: TGTGCCAGCAGTTTATTATCAGGGAGCAATCAGCCCCAGCATTTT.

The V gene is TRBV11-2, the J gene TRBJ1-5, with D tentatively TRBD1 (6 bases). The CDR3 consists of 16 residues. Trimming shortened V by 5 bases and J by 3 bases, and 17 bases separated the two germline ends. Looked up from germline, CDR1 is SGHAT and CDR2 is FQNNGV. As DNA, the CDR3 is TGTGCCAGCAGCAAAGGAAACAGGGCATCCAATCAGCCCCAGCATTTT. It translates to CASSKGNRASNQPQHF.

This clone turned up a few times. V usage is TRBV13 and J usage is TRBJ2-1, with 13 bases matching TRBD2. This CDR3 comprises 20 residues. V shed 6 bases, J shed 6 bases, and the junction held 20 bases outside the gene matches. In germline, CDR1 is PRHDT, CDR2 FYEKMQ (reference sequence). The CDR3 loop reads CASSYYTRTSGRGIPNEQFF. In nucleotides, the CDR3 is TGTGCCAGCAGTTATTATACCCGGACTAGCGGGAGAGGAATCCCCAATGAGCAGTTCTTC. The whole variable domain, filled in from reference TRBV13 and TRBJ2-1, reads AAGVIQSPRHLIKEKRETATLKCYPIPRHDTVYWYQQGPGQDPQFLISFYEKMQSDKGSIPDRFSAQQFSDYHSELNMSSLELGDSALYFCASSYYTRTSGRGIPNEQFFGPGTRLTVL.

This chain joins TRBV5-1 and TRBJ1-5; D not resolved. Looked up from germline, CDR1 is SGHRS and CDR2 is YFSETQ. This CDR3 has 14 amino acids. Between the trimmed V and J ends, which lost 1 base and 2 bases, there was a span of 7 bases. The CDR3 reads CASSLSGGNQPQHF. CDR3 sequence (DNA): TGCGCCAGCAGCTTGTCCGGGGGCAATCAGCCCCAGCATTTT. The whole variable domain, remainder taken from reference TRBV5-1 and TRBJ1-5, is KAGVTQTPRYLIKTRGQQVTLSCSPISGHRSVSWYQQTPGQGLQFLFEYFSETQRNKGNFPGRFSGRQFSNSRSEMNVSTLELGDSALYLCASSLSGGNQPQHFGDGTRLSIL.

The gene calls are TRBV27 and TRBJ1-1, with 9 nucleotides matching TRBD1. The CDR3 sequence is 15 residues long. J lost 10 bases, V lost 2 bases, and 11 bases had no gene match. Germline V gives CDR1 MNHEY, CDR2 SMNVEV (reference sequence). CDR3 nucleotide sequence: TGTGCCAGCAGTTTAGCCCAAGGGACAGGGTGGGGAGCTTTCTTT. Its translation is CASSLAQGTGWGAFF.

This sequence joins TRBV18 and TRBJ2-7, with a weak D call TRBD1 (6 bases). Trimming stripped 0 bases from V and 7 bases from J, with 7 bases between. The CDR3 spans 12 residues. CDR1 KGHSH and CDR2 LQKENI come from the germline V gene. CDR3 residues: CASSPPGGEQYF. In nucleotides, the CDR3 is TGTGCCAGCTCACCACCAGGGGGAGAGCAGTACTTC.

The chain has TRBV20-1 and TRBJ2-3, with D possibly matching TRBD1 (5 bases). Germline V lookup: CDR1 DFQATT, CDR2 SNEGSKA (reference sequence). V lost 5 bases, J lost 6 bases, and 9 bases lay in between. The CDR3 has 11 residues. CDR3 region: CSAPSGDTQYF. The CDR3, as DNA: TGCAGTGCTCCTTCAGGGGATACGCAGTATTTT.

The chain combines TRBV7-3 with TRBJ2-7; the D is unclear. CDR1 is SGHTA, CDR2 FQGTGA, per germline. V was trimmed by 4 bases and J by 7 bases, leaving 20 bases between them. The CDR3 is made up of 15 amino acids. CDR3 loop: CASSSNNQPSQEQYF. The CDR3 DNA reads TGTGCCAGCAGCTCTAATAACCAGCCTAGTCAGGAGCAGTACTTC.

The CDR3 protein is CASSGAPDQASNQPQHF. The CDR3, as DNA: TGTGCCAGCAGCGGGGCACCAGATCAGGCCAGCAATCAGCCCCAGCATTTT. This sequence joins TRBV11-2 and TRBJ1-5, with D perhaps matching TRBD1 (5 bases). Germline V gives CDR1 SGHAT, CDR2 FQNNGV. The CDR3 has 17 residues. Trimming stripped 5 bases from V and 1 base from J, with 18 bases between.

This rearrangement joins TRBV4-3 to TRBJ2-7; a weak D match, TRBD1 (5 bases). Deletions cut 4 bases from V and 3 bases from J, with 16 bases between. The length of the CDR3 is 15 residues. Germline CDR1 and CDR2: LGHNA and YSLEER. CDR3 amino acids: CASSLQDTRYYEQYF. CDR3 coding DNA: TGCGCCAGCAGCCTCCAGGACACCAGGTACTACGAGCAGTACTTC.

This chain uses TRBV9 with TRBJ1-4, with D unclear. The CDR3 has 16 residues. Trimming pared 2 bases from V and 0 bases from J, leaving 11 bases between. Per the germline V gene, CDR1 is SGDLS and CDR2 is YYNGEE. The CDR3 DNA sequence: TGTGCCAGCAGCGTCTCCCTCAGTGCAACTAATGAAAAACTGTTTTTT. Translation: CASSVSLSATNEKLFF. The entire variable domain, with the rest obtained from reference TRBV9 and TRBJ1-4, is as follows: DSGVTQTPKHLITATGQRVTLRCSPRSGDLSVYWYQQSLDQGLQFLIQYYNGEERAKGNILERFSAQQFPDLHSELNLSSLELGDSALYFCASSVSLSATNEKLFFGSGTQLSVL.

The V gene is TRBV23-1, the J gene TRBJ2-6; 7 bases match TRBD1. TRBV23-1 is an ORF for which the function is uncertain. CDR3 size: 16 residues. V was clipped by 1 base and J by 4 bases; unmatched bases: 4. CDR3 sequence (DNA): TGCGCCAGCAGTCAATATACAGGGGTGGGGGCCAACGTCCTGACTTTC. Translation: CASSQYTGVGANVLTF.

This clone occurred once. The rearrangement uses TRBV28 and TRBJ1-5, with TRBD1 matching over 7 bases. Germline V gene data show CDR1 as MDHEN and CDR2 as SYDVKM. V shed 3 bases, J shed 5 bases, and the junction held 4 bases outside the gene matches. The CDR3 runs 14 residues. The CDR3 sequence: CASSFITGDQPQHF. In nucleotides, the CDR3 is TGTGCCAGCAGTTTTATCACAGGGGATCAGCCCCAGCATTTT.

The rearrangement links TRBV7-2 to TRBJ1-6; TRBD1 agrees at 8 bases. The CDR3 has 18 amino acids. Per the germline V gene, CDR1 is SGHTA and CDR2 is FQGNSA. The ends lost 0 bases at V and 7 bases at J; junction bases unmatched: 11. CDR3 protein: CASSLAPWTGQRNSPLHF. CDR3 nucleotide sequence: TGTGCCAGCAGCTTAGCGCCTTGGACAGGGCAAAGAAATTCACCCCTCCACTTT.

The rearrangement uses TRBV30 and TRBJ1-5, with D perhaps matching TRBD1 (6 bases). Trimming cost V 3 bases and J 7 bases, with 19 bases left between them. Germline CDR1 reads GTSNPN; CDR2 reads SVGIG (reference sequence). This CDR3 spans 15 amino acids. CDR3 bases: TGTGCCTGGAGCCCGAGGACAGTCCTCACACAGCCCCAGCATTTT. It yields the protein CAWSPRTVLTQPQHF.

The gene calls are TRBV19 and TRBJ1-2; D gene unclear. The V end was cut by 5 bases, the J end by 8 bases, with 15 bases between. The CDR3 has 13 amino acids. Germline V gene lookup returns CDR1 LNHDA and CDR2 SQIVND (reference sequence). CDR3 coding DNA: TGTGCCAGTAGTCTCCGCAGTGTTCGCGGCTACACCTTC. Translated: CASSLRSVRGYTF. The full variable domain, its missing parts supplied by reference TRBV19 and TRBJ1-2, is DGGITQSPKYLFRKEGQNVTLSCEQNLNHDAMYWYRQDPGQGLRLIYYSQIVNDFQKGDIAEGYSVSREKKESFPLTVTSAQKNPTAFYLCASSLRSVRGYTFGSGTRLTVV.

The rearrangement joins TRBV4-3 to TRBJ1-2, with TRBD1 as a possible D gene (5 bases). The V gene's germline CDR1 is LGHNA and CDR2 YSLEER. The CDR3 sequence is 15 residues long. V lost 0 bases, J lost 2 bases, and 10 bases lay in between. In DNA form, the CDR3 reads TGCGCCAGCAGCCAAGATTTTGGGGGGAACTATGGCTACACCTTC. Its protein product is CASSQDFGGNYGYTF.

The CDR3 nucleotides are TGTGCCACCAGTGATACACGGGACAGGGGGCTAAAAACAGATACGCAGTATTTT. Translated: CATSDTRDRGLKTDTQYF. J is TRBJ2-3 and V is TRBV24-1; TRBD1 matches 12 bases. V gave up 3 bases and J gave up 3 bases; unmatched junction bases: 9. The germline V gene has CDR1 KGHDR and CDR2 SFDVKD. This CDR3 spans 18 amino acids.

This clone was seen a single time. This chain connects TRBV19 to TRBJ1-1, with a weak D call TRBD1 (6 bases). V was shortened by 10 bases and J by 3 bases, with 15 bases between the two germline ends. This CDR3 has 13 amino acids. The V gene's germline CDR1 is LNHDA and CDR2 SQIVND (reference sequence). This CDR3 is CATKQGVYTEAFF. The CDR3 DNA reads TGTGCCACCAAACAGGGAGTTTACACTGAAGCTTTCTTT.

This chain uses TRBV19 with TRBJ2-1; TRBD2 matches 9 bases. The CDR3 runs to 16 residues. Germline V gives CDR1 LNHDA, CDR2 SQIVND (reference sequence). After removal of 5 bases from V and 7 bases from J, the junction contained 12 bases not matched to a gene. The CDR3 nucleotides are TGTGCCAGTAGTGACCCTGCGGGGGGGCCAGGGAATGAGCAGTTCTTC. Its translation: CASSDPAGGPGNEQFF.

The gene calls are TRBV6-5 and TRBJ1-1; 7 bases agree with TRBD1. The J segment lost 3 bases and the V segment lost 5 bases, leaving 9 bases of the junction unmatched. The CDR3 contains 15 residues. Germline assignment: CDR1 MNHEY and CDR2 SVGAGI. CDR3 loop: CASSINRGGDTEAFF. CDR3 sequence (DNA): TGTGCCAGCAGTATAAACAGGGGAGGCGACACTGAAGCTTTCTTT.

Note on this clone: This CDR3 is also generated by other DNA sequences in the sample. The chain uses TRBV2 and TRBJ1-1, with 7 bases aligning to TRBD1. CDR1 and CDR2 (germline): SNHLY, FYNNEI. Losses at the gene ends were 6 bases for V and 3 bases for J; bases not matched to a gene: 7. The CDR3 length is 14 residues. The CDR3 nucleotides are TGTGCCAGCAGCTCGACAGGGCTGGACACTGAAGCTTTCTTT. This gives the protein CASSSTGLDTEAFF.

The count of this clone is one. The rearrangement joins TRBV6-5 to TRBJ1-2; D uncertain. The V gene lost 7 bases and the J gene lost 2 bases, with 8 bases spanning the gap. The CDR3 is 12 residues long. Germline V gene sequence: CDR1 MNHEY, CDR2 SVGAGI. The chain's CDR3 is CASKEGNYGYTF. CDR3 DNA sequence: TGTGCCAGCAAAGAGGGAAACTATGGCTACACCTTC.

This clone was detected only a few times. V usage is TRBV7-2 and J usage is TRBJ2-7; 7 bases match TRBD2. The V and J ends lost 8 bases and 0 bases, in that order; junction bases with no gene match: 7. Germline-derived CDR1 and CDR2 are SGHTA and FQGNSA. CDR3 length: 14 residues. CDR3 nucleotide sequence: TGTGCCAGCGGACCCAGCGGGAACTCCTACGAGCAGTACTTC. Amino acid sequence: CASGPSGNSYEQYF.